Sequencing of this TCR beta chain was carried out in a study of blood T cell repertoires in COVID-19. At the level of the study: The origin of the acute and convalescent COVID-19 samples was the United States, Italy and Spain. The analysed material was cDNA or gDNA that came from T cells, B-cell-depleted T cells, or PBMCs.

This table comes from immunoSEQ multiplex PCR, and its TCRdb copy is limited to in-frame clones, with some not included. The sample yields about 260,000 clones, approximately 79% seen once. Recruitment covered roughly 24 US areas and drew participants whose ages spanned roughly 18 to 100 years. Germline V CDR1 and CDR2: SGHAT, FQNNGV. J was trimmed by 3 bases and V by 5 bases; bases with no gene match: 11. This CDR3 is built from 17 residues. This receptor was taken from a man younger than 45 with acute COVID-19. The sequencing sample was made of PBMCs or T cells enriched from blood (not recorded which). V and J are TRBV11-2 and TRBJ2-2; 8 positions match TRBD2. CDR3 sequence reads: CASSAVGGAGHTGELFF. CDR3 sequence (DNA): TGTGCCAGCAGCGCCGTCGGGGGGGCGGGGCACACCGGGGAGCTGTTTTTT.